A selection of T cell receptor beta chains follows, all from one sample in a study of T cell responses to AZD1222 COVID-19 vaccine. The assay was immunoSEQ multiplex PCR, and TCRdb's table has in-frame clones only and misses some. Of around 100,000 clones listed, around 90% were seen once; the top ten hold about 5%. The sequencing here drew on peripheral blood, taken on day 0 of AZD1222 vaccination. The receptor set was obtained from an adult in good health. The CDR3 runs from the conserved cysteine through the conserved F or W. Fields, in order: J gene, V gene, clone size, D gene, CDR3 protein, CDR3 DNA. The D gene is left open where the match is weak. Clone sizes are given selectively: once, few, many, or a class where the clone is expanded.

>TRBJ1-4|TRBV14|-|-
CASSQADRVPLFKLFF
TGTGCCAGCAGCCAAGCGGATAGGGTTCCTCTGTTTAAACTGTTTTTT
>TRBJ2-5|TRBV9|-|TRBD2
CASSPEGGGETQYF
TGTGCCAGCAGCCCAGAAGGCGGGGGGGAGACCCAGTACTTC
>TRBJ1-1|TRBV6-1|-|-
CASSEVSGRGDTEAFF
TGTGCCAGCAGTGAAGTGTCAGGGAGGGGTGATACTGAAGCTTTCTTT
>TRBJ2-5|TRBV9|-|-
CASSPSRGRETQYF
TGTGCCAGCAGCCCCTCTAGGGGCAGAGAGACCCAGTACTTC
>TRBJ1-1|TRBV7-3|-|-
CASSLSVETEAFF
TGTGCCAGCAGCTTGTCCGTTGAAACTGAAGCTTTCTTT
>TRBJ1-5|TRBV7-8|-|-
CASSSLGGLNQPQHF
TGTGCCAGCAGCTCGTTGGGAGGCCTTAATCAGCCCCAGCATTTT
>TRBJ2-7|TRBV25-1|-|TRBD1
CASSEGTGVFEQYF
TGTGCCAGCAGTGAGGGGACAGGGGTCTTCGAGCAGTACTTC
>TRBJ2-2|TRBV5-1|-|-
CASSLHGSSNTGELFF
TGCGCCAGCAGCTTGCACGGTAGCTCGAACACCGGGGAGCTGTTTTTT
>TRBJ1-3|TRBV6-6|-|-
CASLSGVGNTIYF
TGTGCCAGCCTCAGCGGAGTTGGAAACACCATATATTTT
>TRBJ2-5|TRBV7-2|-|-
CASSLRLRTLIQETQYF
TGTGCCAGCAGCTTAAGGTTGCGAACTTTGATCCAAGAGACCCAGTACTTC
>TRBJ2-2|TRBV9|-|TRBD2
CASSPSPGSGGLAGELFF
TGTGCCAGCAGCCCATCGCCGGGAAGCGGGGGGCTCGCCGGGGAGCTGTTTTTT
>TRBJ1-2|TRBV4-3|-|TRBD1
CASSPWGQDEDSYGYTF
TGCGCCAGCAGCCCTTGGGGACAGGACGAGGACAGCTATGGCTACACCTTC
>TRBJ1-6|TRBV18|-|-
CASSPAVNSPLHF
TGTGCCAGCTCACCAGCCGTGAATTCACCCCTCCACTTT
>TRBJ1-2|TRBV4-1|-|-
CASSQDPPGALMTNYGYTF
TGCGCCAGCAGCCAAGATCCCCCAGGGGCCCTCATGACTAACTATGGCTACACCTTC
>TRBJ2-7|TRBV19|-|TRBD1
CASSEGQGAWEQYF
TGTGCCAGTAGTGAAGGACAGGGGGCCTGGGAGCAGTACTTC
>TRBJ1-2|TRBV18|-|TRBD1
CASSTTGAGSYGYTF
TGTGCCAGCTCAACGACAGGGGCTGGTTCCTATGGCTACACCTTC
>TRBJ1-2|TRBV30|-|-
CAWSVLTVGYTF
TGTGCCTGGAGTGTACTCACAGTCGGCTACACCTTC
>TRBJ2-5|TRBV7-2|-|-
CASSLGAYQETQYF
TGTGCCAGCAGCTTAGGTGCCTACCAAGAGACCCAGTACTTC
>TRBJ2-7|TRBV12-3/TRBV12-4|-|-
CASSRQYEQYF
TGTGCCAGCAGCAGACAATACGAGCAGTACTTC
>TRBJ2-7|TRBV28|few|-
CASSYPRVPEQYF
TGTGCCAGCAGTTACCCCAGGGTCCCCGAGCAGTACTTC
>TRBJ2-1|TRBV7-2|once|-
CASSASGTGTNEQFF
TGTGCCAGCAGCGCGAGCGGGACAGGTACAAATGAGCAGTTCTTC
>TRBJ1-2|TRBV5-1|-|-
CASSGGSANYGYTF
TGCGCCAGCAGCGGGGGATCGGCCAACTATGGCTACACCTTC
>TRBJ2-5|TRBV4-2|-|TRBD2
CASSPRGGDQETQYF
TGTGCCAGCAGCCCCCGGGGGGGGGATCAAGAGACCCAGTACTTC
>TRBJ1-2|TRBV9|-|-
CASSGPDGYTF
TGTGCCAGCAGCGGCCCGGATGGCTACACCTTC
>TRBJ2-1|TRBV2|-|-
CASSPQSISYNEQFF
TGTGCCAGCAGTCCCCAGTCTATCTCCTACAATGAGCAGTTCTTC
>TRBJ1-1|TRBV7-9|-|-
CASSSTGSEAFF
TGTGCCAGCAGCTCCACAGGGTCCGAAGCTTTCTTT
>TRBJ1-2|TRBV28|-|-
CASSQRGVAANGYTF
TGTGCCAGCAGTCAACGAGGTGTGGCAGCTAATGGCTACACCTTC
>TRBJ1-6|TRBV3-1/TRBV3-2|-|-
CASTSKVTSSYNSPLHF
TGTGCCAGCACCTCAAAGGTTACGAGCTCCTATAATTCACCCCTCCACTTT
>TRBJ2-2|TRBV9|-|-
CASSVGQSTGELFF
TGTGCCAGCAGCGTAGGGCAGTCCACCGGGGAGCTGTTTTTT
>TRBJ1-5|TRBV6-2/TRBV6-3|-|-
CASSYWADQPQHF
TGTGCCAGCAGTTATTGGGCAGATCAGCCCCAGCATTTT
>TRBJ2-1|TRBV2|-|TRBD2
CASLTSGNEQFF
TGTGCCAGCTTGACTAGCGGCAATGAGCAGTTCTTC
>TRBJ1-5|TRBV6-4|-|TRBD1
CARCPGTGALFHSNQPQHF
TGTGCCAGATGCCCCGGGACAGGTGCCTTATTCCATAGCAATCAGCCCCAGCATTTT
>TRBJ1-2|TRBV7-2|-|-
CASSPANYGYTF
TGTGCCAGCAGCCCCGCCAACTATGGCTACACCTTC
>TRBJ2-3|TRBV6-6|-|TRBD2
CASTRGGGSTDTQYF
TGTGCCAGCACCAGGGGCGGGGGGAGCACAGATACGCAGTATTTT
>TRBJ1-2|TRBV2|-|-
CASRDGTPYGYTF
TGTGCCAGCAGGGATGGGACCCCCTATGGCTACACCTTC
>TRBJ1-1|TRBV5-6|-|-
CASSLVGQVGVTEAFF
TGTGCCAGCAGCTTGGTAGGGCAGGTCGGGGTCACTGAAGCTTTCTTT
>TRBJ1-2|TRBV3-1/TRBV3-2|-|-
CASSPAGRGYTF
TGTGCCAGCAGCCCAGCCGGTCGGGGCTACACCTTC
>TRBJ1-1|TRBV29-1|-|-
CSASIQENTEAFF
TGCAGCGCCTCGATCCAGGAGAACACTGAAGCTTTCTTT
>TRBJ1-5|TRBV23-1|-|-
CASSQSGRRLNQPQHF
TGCGCCAGCAGTCAATCGGGAAGAAGACTTAATCAGCCCCAGCATTTT
>TRBJ1-2|TRBV7-3|once|-
CASSLSTGIGYTF
TGTGCCAGCAGCTTAAGTACAGGGATTGGCTACACCTTC
>TRBJ2-7|TRBV7-2|once|-
CASSLVFRFYEQYF
TGTGCCAGCAGCTTAGTCTTCCGTTTCTACGAGCAGTACTTC
>TRBJ2-7|TRBV28|-|TRBD1
CASSQLTGSLYEQYF
TGTGCCAGCAGTCAATTGACAGGGAGCCTCTACGAGCAGTACTTC
>TRBJ1-1|TRBV7-2|-|-
CASSPHAGGVLEAFF
TGTGCCAGCAGCCCCCACGCCGGGGGCGTACTTGAAGCTTTCTTT
>TRBJ2-7|TRBV6-2/TRBV6-3|-|-
CASSSDIPYEQYF
TGTGCCAGCAGCTCAGACATTCCCTACGAGCAGTACTTC
>TRBJ1-5|TRBV30|-|TRBD1
CAWTAGGGSNQPQHF
TGTGCCTGGACCGCAGGGGGTGGTAGCAATCAGCCCCAGCATTTT